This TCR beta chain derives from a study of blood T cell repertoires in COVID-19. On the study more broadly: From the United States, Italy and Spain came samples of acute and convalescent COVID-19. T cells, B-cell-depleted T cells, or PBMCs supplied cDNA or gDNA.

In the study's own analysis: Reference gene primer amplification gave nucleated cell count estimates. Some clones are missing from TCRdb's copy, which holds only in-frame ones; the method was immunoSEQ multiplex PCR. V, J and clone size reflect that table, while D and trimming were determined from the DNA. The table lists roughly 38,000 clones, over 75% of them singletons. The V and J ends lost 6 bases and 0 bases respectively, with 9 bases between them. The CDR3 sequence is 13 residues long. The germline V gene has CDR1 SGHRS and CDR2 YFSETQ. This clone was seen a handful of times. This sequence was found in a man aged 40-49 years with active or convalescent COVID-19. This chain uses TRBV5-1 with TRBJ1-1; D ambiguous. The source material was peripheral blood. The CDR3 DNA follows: TGCGCCAGCATTGCAGACATGAACACTGAAGCTTTCTTT. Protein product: CASIADMNTEAFF.